This T cell receptor (beta chain) was sequenced during a study of cytomegalovirus exposure and HLA in healthy donors. Generated by immunoSEQ multiplex PCR, the TCRdb table keeps only in-frame clones and is missing some. The repertoire holds over 150,000 clones, with about 89% as singletons. The sequenced material came from PBMCs. This receptor was identified in a woman between 18 and 29 years old in good health and CMV-seropositive.

In nucleotides, the CDR3 is TGCGCCAGCAGCCATGGACAGGGTTCAAACACCATATATTTT. This translates into CASSHGQGSNTIYF. The gene calls are TRBV4-3 and TRBJ1-3; 8 bases are a match to TRBD1. The CDR3 covers 14 residues. CDR1 is LGHNA and CDR2 is YSLEER in the germline V gene. The junction had 4 bases not matched to a gene; V was cut back by 3 bases and J by 6 bases.